These T cell receptor beta chains were read from a single sample in a study of blood T cells in healthy people across ages. TCRdb reprocessed the 5' RACE reads via MiXCR and lists one record per CDR3 protein. The data hold fewer than 900,000 distinct CDR3 sequences, with 35% to 45% observed a single time. Source material: blood. The origin of the receptors is an older woman in good health. Both conserved end residues are part of each CDR3. A D gene is named only where the DNA matches it firmly. Part of the rows lack a size; the others show once, few, many or a class for expanded clones.

NA	13	TRBJ1-2	TRBD1	TRBV3-1	TGTGCCAGCAGCCAACAAACAGGGGACTTTCTCACCTTC	CASSQQTGDFLTF
NA	14	TRBJ2-7	TRBD1	TRBV24-1	TGTGCCACTTCACCGGGACAGAATTCCTACGAGCAGTACTTC	CATSPGQNSYEQYF
NA	15	TRBJ2-5	NA	TRBV3-1	TGTGCCAGCAGCCACCCTGGGAGTCCCTGGGAGACCCAGTACTTC	CASSHPGSPWETQYF
NA	16	TRBJ2-1	TRBD2	TRBV12-3/TRBV12-4	TGTGCCAGCGGTTGGGCTGGGACTAGCGGAAGTGGTGAGCAGTTCTTC	CASGWAGTSGSGEQFF
NA	15	TRBJ1-1	NA	TRBV3-1	TGTGCCAGCAGCCAAGTTGCCATTTTGAACACTGAAGCTTTCTTT	CASSQVAILNTEAFF
few	12	TRBJ2-6	NA	TRBV11-2	TGTGCCAGCAGCTTAACCGGTGCCGTCCTGACTTTC	CASSLTGAVLTF
few	13	TRBJ1-1	TRBD1	TRBV2	TGTGCCCGCATGGAGGGACAGGGCGACGAAGCTTTCTTT	CARMEGQGDEAFF
NA	13	TRBJ2-4	TRBD1	TRBV29-1	TGCAGCGTTGAAGAGCGACAGGGAAACATTCAGTACTTC	CSVEERQGNIQYF
NA	15	TRBJ2-5	NA	TRBV10-2	TGCGCCAGCAGCGCTAAGCGACTGGGCGGCGAGACCCAGTACTTC	CASSAKRLGGETQYF
NA	17	TRBJ2-1	TRBD2	TRBV24-1	TGTGCCACCAGTGATTTTGCTAGCGGGAGGTCCTACAATGAGCAGTTCTTC	CATSDFASGRSYNEQFF
few	16	TRBJ2-5	TRBD2	TRBV3-1	TGTGCCAGCAGCCAAGATGTACCTAGCGGAAAAGAGACCCAGTACTTC	CASSQDVPSGKETQYF
NA	12	TRBJ1-1	NA	TRBV14	TGTGCCAGCACCCGAGGGGCAGCCGAAGCTTTCTTT	CASTRGAAEAFF
NA	14	TRBJ2-1	NA	TRBV7-8	TGTGCCAGCAGCTCTGTGGTTGCCTACAATGAGCAGTTCTTC	CASSSVVAYNEQFF
NA	15	TRBJ2-1	NA	TRBV29-1	TGCAGCGTTAGATCGGGGCTGGGTGGTAGCAATGAGCAGTTCTTC	CSVRSGLGGSNEQFF
NA	15	TRBJ2-5	NA	TRBV9	TGTGCCAGCAGCGTAGTGACTAGTGGTCGAGAGACCCAGTACTTC	CASSVVTSGRETQYF
few	13	TRBJ2-1	NA	TRBV5-6	TGTGCCAGCAGCTTCCGCGGGATCGATGAGCAGTTCTTC	CASSFRGIDEQFF
NA	14	TRBJ2-7	TRBD1	TRBV15	TGTGCCACCAGCGTTAGGACAGGGAATTACGAGCAGTACTTC	CATSVRTGNYEQYF
NA	13	TRBJ2-5	NA	TRBV6-2/TRBV6-3	TGTGCCAGCACCATCGGCAGGGGAGAGACCCAGTACTTC	CASTIGRGETQYF
NA	15	TRBJ2-7	TRBD1	TRBV5-1	TGCGCCAGCAGCTTAACCGGGACAGCAATCACCGAGCAGTACTTC	CASSLTGTAITEQYF
NA	17	TRBJ2-1	NA	TRBV7-2	TGTGCCAGCAGCTCCGTTCGGGGGTACAAAGTGGGGAATGAGCAGTTCTTC	CASSSVRGYKVGNEQFF
few	11	TRBJ2-3	NA	TRBV29-1	TGCAGCGTTGACTCGGGGGATACGCAGTATTTT	CSVDSGDTQYF
NA	18	TRBJ2-3	TRBD1	TRBV7-9	TGTGCCAGCAGCTCACACCGTCACAGAGGGGGCGCTTCAGATACGCAGTATTTT	CASSSHRHRGGASDTQYF
few	14	TRBJ1-1	NA	TRBV20-1	TGCAGTCCGATGTCGTCTGGGTATAATACTGAAGCTTTCTTT	CSPMSSGYNTEAFF
NA	13	TRBJ2-1	NA	TRBV29-1	TGCAGCGTTAATGAATTGCGGTCAAATGAGCAGTTCTTC	CSVNELRSNEQFF
few	15	TRBJ2-7	NA	TRBV5-1	TGCGCCAGCAGCTTGATTCTGGGCGCCGAAGGCGAGCAGTACTTC	CASSLILGAEGEQYF
NA	14	TRBJ2-5	NA	TRBV20-1	TGCAGTGCTAGAGTGACGGCAGACTACAATGAGCAGTACTTC	CSARVTADYNEQYF
NA	14	TRBJ1-6	NA	TRBV20-1	TGCAGTGCTCAACGGACAGCTGGAAATTCACCCCTCCACTTT	CSAQRTAGNSPLHF
NA	14	TRBJ2-7	TRBD2	TRBV27	TGTGCCAGCAGTTTCTTGGGACTAGCTATCGAGCAGTACTTC	CASSFLGLAIEQYF
few	15	TRBJ2-3	TRBD1	TRBV6-2/TRBV6-3	TGTGCCAGCAGTGGGACAGACCAGTTCAGAGATACGCAGTATTTT	CASSGTDQFRDTQYF
NA	15	TRBJ2-3	TRBD2	TRBV6-5	TGTGCCAGCAGTTACTCAGCGGGGGGGCCAGATACGCAGTATTTT	CASSYSAGGPDTQYF
NA	19	TRBJ2-7	TRBD2	TRBV3-1	TGTGCCAGCAGCCAGGTTAAGGAGCGGGGGCGCCCGTTCTACAATGAGCAGTACTTC	CASSQVKERGRPFYNEQYF
many	17	TRBJ2-6	NA	TRBV29-1	TGCAGCGTTTGGCAGGGGTACCGTATCTCTGGGGCCAACGTCCTGACTTTC	CSVWQGYRISGANVLTF
NA	13	TRBJ2-3	NA	TRBV5-1	TGCGCCAGCAGGCGGAGCGTCACAGATACGCAGTATTTT	CASRRSVTDTQYF
NA	17	TRBJ2-4	TRBD2	TRBV27	TGTGCCAGCAGTTCTCGGGGCCCAGCGGGAGGGCCAGAGGAGCAGTACTTC	CASSSRGPAGGPEEQYF
NA	15	TRBJ2-4	TRBD1	TRBV20-1	TGCAGTGGCAGTAGACAGGGACCTACCAAAAACATTCAGTACTTC	CSGSRQGPTKNIQYF
NA	14	TRBJ2-3	NA	TRBV13	TGTGCCAGCAGCTTAGGGGAAGCGCGAGATACGCAGTATTTT	CASSLGEARDTQYF
many	16	TRBJ2-7	NA	TRBV6-2/TRBV6-3	TGTGCCAGCACCAGAGGGAGCCCCACCAGGGGCAACGAGCAGTACTTC	CASTRGSPTRGNEQYF
NA	14	TRBJ2-7	TRBD2	TRBV7-9	TGTGCCAGCACCTCGTCTAGCGGGACTCACGAGCAGTACTTC	CASTSSSGTHEQYF
NA	13	TRBJ1-6	NA	TRBV7-6	TGTGCCAGCGGCTTAGCCGAGGCTTCACCCCTCCACTTT	CASGLAEASPLHF
once	15	TRBJ2-1	TRBD1	TRBV5-1	TGCGCCAGCAGCCCGACAGGGGCCCCCTTACATGAGCAGTTCTTC	CASSPTGAPLHEQFF
few	14	TRBJ2-3	TRBD2	TRBV7-2	TGTGCCAGCAGTGCCGGGGGGGCCACAGATACGCAGTATTTT	CASSAGGATDTQYF
few	14	TRBJ1-4	NA	TRBV29-1	TGCAGCGTTGAACGGTTTAGGGAGAATGAAAAACTGTTTTTT	CSVERFRENEKLFF
NA	15	TRBJ1-2	NA	TRBV2	TGTGCCAGCGCAACGTACACGATCCCCGTCTGGGGCTACACCTTC	CASATYTIPVWGYTF
NA	15	TRBJ2-4	NA	TRBV5-4	TGTGCCAGCAGCTTGGTTATGGACACCAAAAACATTCAGTACTTC	CASSLVMDTKNIQYF
NA	13	TRBJ1-2	TRBD1	TRBV10-3	TGTGCCATCAGTGGAGGACAGGGGAGTGGCTACACCTTC	CAISGGQGSGYTF
NA	14	TRBJ1-1	NA	TRBV7-2	TGTGCCAGCAGTGTGGACGAGGCAGGCACTGAAGCTTTCTTT	CASSVDEAGTEAFF
once	15	TRBJ1-2	NA	TRBV7-9	TGTGCCAGCAGCTTAGTTCCGGAGGAGGACTATGGCTACACCTTC	CASSLVPEEDYGYTF
NA	15	TRBJ2-1	TRBD1	TRBV7-6	TGTGCCAGCAGCTTAAAAGGGGGCTTTAATGATGAGCAGTTCTTC	CASSLKGGFNDEQFF
few	13	TRBJ2-3	NA	TRBV6-1	TGTGCCAGCAGTGAATATAGCACAGATACGCAGTATTTT	CASSEYSTDTQYF
NA	16	TRBJ2-1	TRBD2	TRBV6-2/TRBV6-3	TGTGCCAGCAGTTACCCCCCGGGACTAGGTTTCAATGAGCAGTTCTTC	CASSYPPGLGFNEQFF
NA	14	TRBJ2-3	NA	TRBV12-3/TRBV12-4	TGTGCCAGCTCACCCTCCGGGATCACAGATACGCAGTATTTT	CASSPSGITDTQYF
few	15	TRBJ1-6	NA	TRBV6-4	TGTGCCAGCAGTGCTACCGGGACAAGCAATTCACCCCTCCACTTT	CASSATGTSNSPLHF
NA	14	TRBJ2-6	NA	TRBV28	TGTGCCAGCAGTCTAATTACGGGCCTAGACGTCCCGACTTTC	CASSLITGLDVPTF
once	16	TRBJ2-2	NA	TRBV9	TGTGCCAGCAGCGTAGCTAGCCAGGCCAACACCGGGGAGCTGTTTTTT	CASSVASQANTGELFF
NA	16	TRBJ2-7	TRBD2	TRBV7-2	TGTGCCAGCAGCCCCGGACTAGCGGGAGGGCCGGAAGAGCAGTACTTC	CASSPGLAGGPEEQYF
NA	16	TRBJ2-2	NA	TRBV11-2	TGTGCCAGCAGCGCGGGATCCGGGACCAACACCGGGGAGCTGTTTTTT	CASSAGSGTNTGELFF
NA	16	TRBJ2-3	TRBD2	TRBV29-1	TGCAGCGTCTCCGGACTAGCGGGGGTCGGAACAGATACGCAGTATTTT	CSVSGLAGVGTDTQYF